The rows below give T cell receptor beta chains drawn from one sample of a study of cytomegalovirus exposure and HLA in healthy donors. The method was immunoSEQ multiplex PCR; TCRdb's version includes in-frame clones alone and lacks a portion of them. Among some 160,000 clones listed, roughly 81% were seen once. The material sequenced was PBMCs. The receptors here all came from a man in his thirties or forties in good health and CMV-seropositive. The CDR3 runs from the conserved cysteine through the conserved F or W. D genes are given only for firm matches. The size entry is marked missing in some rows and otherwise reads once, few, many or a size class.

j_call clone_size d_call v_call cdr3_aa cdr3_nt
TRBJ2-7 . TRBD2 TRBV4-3 CASSQVASGDSYEQYF TGCGCCAGCAGCCAAGTGGCTAGCGGAGATTCCTACGAGCAGTACTTC
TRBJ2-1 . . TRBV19 CASSARAGSSYNEQFF TGTGCCAGTAGTGCCCGCGCCGGGTCCTCCTACAATGAGCAGTTCTTC
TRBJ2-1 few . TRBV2 CASSVGGAAVGEQFF TGTGCCAGCAGTGTCGGCGGGGCCGCGGTCGGTGAGCAGTTCTTC
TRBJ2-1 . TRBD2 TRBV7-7 CASSPGLADNEQFF TGTGCTAGCAGCCCGGGACTAGCAGACAATGAGCAGTTCTTC
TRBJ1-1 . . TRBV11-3 CASRPYSMNTEAFF TGTGCCAGCAGACCTTACAGCATGAACACTGAAGCTTTCTTT
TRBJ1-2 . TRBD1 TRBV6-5 CASSTSNRDRNGYTF TGTGCCAGCAGTACTTCAAACCGGGACAGGAATGGCTACACCTTC
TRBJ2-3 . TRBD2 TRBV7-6 CASSLPPGLGTDTQYF TGTGCCAGCAGCCTCCCGCCGGGACTAGGGACAGATACGCAGTATTTT
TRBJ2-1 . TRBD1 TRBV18 CASSTGTGGHNEQFF TGTGCCAGCTCAACCGGGACAGGGGGCCACAATGAGCAGTTCTTC
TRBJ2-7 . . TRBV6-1 CASSLSSYEQYF TGTGCCAGCAGTCTGAGCTCCTACGAGCAGTACTTC
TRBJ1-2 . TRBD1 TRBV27 CASSFRGGAGYGYTF TGTGCCAGCAGTTTCAGAGGGGGCGCGGGCTATGGCTACACCTTC
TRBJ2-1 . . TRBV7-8 CASSFEVTDEQFF TGTGCCAGCAGCTTCGAGGTCACCGATGAGCAGTTCTTC
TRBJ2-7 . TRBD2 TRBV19 CASSFLAVPYEQYF TGTGCCAGTAGTTTCCTAGCGGTACCCTACGAGCAGTACTTC
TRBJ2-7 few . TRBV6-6 CASSYVEGYEQYF TGTGCCAGCAGTTATGTGGAGGGGTACGAGCAGTACTTC
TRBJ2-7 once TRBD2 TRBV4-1 CASSQVLAGVLYEQYF TGCGCCAGCAGCCAAGTACTAGCGGGAGTCCTTTACGAGCAGTACTTC
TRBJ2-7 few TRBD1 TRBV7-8 CASSLGGTAYEQYF TGTGCCAGCAGCTTAGGGGGGACAGCCTACGAGCAGTACTTC
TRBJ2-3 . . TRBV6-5 CASSYQGGDTQYF TGTGCCAGCAGTTACCAGGGAGGAGATACGCAGTATTTT